This TCR beta chain was recorded in a study of T cell responses to AZD1222 COVID-19 vaccine. In the case of this clone: Its specificity is unknown.

Sequenced by immunoSEQ multiplex PCR; TCRdb stores in-frame clones only, minus some. The sample lists approximately 120,000 clones, approximately 90% occurring once. Broader study findings: Epitopes outside B.1.351 and B.1.1.7 mutated regions reportedly drew nearly half of spike TCRs. Spike regions recognized by vaccine-associated CD4 TCRs spanned the protein, led by 160-218 and 743-854. It should be noted that donors were predominantly white British and more often female, and clonal diversity was possibly underestimated. Repertoire sampling occurred only after the peak T cell response.

Germline loops: CDR1 GTSNPN, CDR2 SVGIG (reference sequence). V was cut by 1 base and J by 7 bases, with 8 bases left in between. This CDR3 contains 13 residues. Specimen: peripheral blood, collected 28 days after the second AZD1222 dose. The receptor comes from an adult who received the AZD1222 COVID-19 vaccine. V is TRBV30 and J is TRBJ1-6; D is possibly TRBD1 (6 bases). CDR3 nucleotides: TGTGCCTGGAGTGGGGGACACAATTCACCCCTCCACTTT. This codes for CAWSGGHNSPLHF.